These T cell receptor beta chains were read from a single sample in a study of response to subunit inactivated influenza vaccine. TCRdb ran MiXCR on the RT-PCR reads and lists one entry per CDR3 protein. Counted here are about 540,000 distinct CDR3 sequences, less than 25% occurring once; the ten biggest clones make up 2.5% to 3.5%. These data also formed part of another study, on T cells expressing NK-cell markers.

The starting material was CD4+ T cells sorted from PBMCs, obtained about 13 days after vaccination. These receptors all stem from a man in his fifties or sixties who received an inactivated influenza vaccine. Each CDR3 is given without its conserved first and last residue. Fields, in order: V gene, J gene, CDR3 protein.

v_gene: TRBV30
j_gene: TRBJ2-5
CDR3aa: AWRGTQDLETQY

v_gene: TRBV6-2/TRBV6-3
j_gene: TRBJ2-7
CDR3aa: ASSWGQGTYEQY

v_gene: TRBV7-9
j_gene: TRBJ1-1
CDR3aa: ASSTRGEAAEAF

v_gene: TRBV28
j_gene: TRBJ1-2
CDR3aa: ASTPVNYGYT

v_gene: TRBV10-3
j_gene: TRBJ2-2
CDR3aa: AISESGRGNTGELF

v_gene: TRBV7-8
j_gene: TRBJ2-7
CDR3aa: ASSIGQGPYEQY

v_gene: TRBV10-3
j_gene: TRBJ2-2
CDR3aa: AISGVRREGNTGELF

v_gene: TRBV7-9
j_gene: TRBJ2-1
CDR3aa: ASSSAGGSRGEQF

v_gene: TRBV7-2
j_gene: TRBJ2-2
CDR3aa: ASSLDVSPISGELF

v_gene: TRBV29-1
j_gene: TRBJ2-5
CDR3aa: SGGHRKETQY

v_gene: TRBV12-3/TRBV12-4
j_gene: TRBJ2-4
CDR3aa: ASSLWLASAKNIQY

v_gene: TRBV3-1
j_gene: TRBJ2-5
CDR3aa: ASSQDSGGAGETQY

v_gene: TRBV20-1
j_gene: TRBJ2-5
CDR3aa: SPHRGGETQY

v_gene: TRBV10-2
j_gene: TRBJ1-2
CDR3aa: ASSKITGSFGYT

v_gene: TRBV30
j_gene: TRBJ1-5
CDR3aa: AWRKSGRSTPQH

v_gene: TRBV24-1
j_gene: TRBJ2-1
CDR3aa: ATSDLRGRTDEQF

v_gene: TRBV14
j_gene: TRBJ2-5
CDR3aa: ASSQEGQGRLWETQY

v_gene: TRBV29-1
j_gene: TRBJ2-3
CDR3aa: SVGQGGIHTDTQY

v_gene: TRBV7-2
j_gene: TRBJ2-1
CDR3aa: ASSYRGHEQF

v_gene: TRBV11-2
j_gene: TRBJ1-2
CDR3aa: ASSRGGSYGYT

v_gene: TRBV10-2
j_gene: TRBJ2-5
CDR3aa: ASSPSRGQETQY

v_gene: TRBV27
j_gene: TRBJ2-2
CDR3aa: ASSQRLAGGLGGELF

v_gene: TRBV5-1
j_gene: TRBJ2-6
CDR3aa: ASLRGWMDSGANVLT

v_gene: TRBV14
j_gene: TRBJ2-1
CDR3aa: ASSLAVGSYNEQF

v_gene: TRBV11-2
j_gene: TRBJ2-1
CDR3aa: ASSFVRGSDEQF

v_gene: TRBV27
j_gene: TRBJ2-2
CDR3aa: ASSFGLITGELF

v_gene: TRBV9
j_gene: TRBJ2-1
CDR3aa: ASSPHGVGEQF